This TCR beta chain was captured by sequencing in a study of shared clonotypes between healthy human individuals. Study conclusions and caveats: Clonotypes which were not shared had lower generation probabilities than clonotypes that all four donors shared.

Data came from immunoSEQ multiplex PCR; TCRdb stores just in-frame clones and leaves some out. This table has 190,000 or so clones, 60% to 75% appearing once. This clone came up once. The antigen remains undetermined. The CDR3 runs to 13 residues. CDR1 is SGHAT and CDR2 is FQNNGV in the germline V gene. Trimming cost V 0 bases and J 13 bases; bases outside gene matches: 7. This TCR was recovered from a man aged 25 to 45 in good health. Source material: memory CD4+ T cells sorted from blood. Sample subset: CD45RA-negative fraction. V gene TRBV11-2 combines with J gene TRBJ1-1; 8 bases are a match to TRBD1. CDR3 protein: CASSLDAWTGIFF. The CDR3 DNA reads TGTGCCAGCAGCTTAGATGCTTGGACAGGGATTTTCTTT.